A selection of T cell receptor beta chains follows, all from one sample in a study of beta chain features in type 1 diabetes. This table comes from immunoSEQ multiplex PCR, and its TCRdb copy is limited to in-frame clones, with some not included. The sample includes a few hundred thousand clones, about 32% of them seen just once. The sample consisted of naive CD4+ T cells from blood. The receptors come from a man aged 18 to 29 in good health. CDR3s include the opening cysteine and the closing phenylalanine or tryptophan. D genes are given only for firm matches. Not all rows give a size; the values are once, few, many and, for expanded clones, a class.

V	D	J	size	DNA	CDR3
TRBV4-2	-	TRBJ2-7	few	TGTGCCAGCAGCCGGACCCGGGACGGACCCTACGAGCAGTACTTC	CASSRTRDGPYEQYF
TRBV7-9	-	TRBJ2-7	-	TGTGCCAGCAGCCTCAGCTCGGGGGAGCAGTACTTC	CASSLSSGEQYF
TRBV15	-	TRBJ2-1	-	TGTGCCACCAGCAGAGACCCAAGGGGGTCCGGGGAGCAGTTCTTC	CATSRDPRGSGEQFF
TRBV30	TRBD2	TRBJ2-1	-	TGTGCCTGGAGCCTCACTAGCGGGAGGTACAATGAGCAGTTCTTC	CAWSLTSGRYNEQFF
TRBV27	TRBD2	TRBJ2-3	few	TGTGCCAGCAGTAGCCTGGCGGGAGGGCCTTTGGTTCGGGATACGCAGTATTTT	CASSSLAGGPLVRDTQYF
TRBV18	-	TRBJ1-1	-	TGTGCCAGCTCACCTATGAACACTGAAGCTTTCTTT	CASSPMNTEAFF
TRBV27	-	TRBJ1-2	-	TGTGCCAGCAGTTCTACAGGTGGGATCTATGGCTACACCTTC	CASSSTGGIYGYTF
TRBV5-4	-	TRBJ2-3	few	TGTGCCAGCAGTTCCCCTAGGGTGGGAGAGTCAGATACGCAGTATTTT	CASSSPRVGESDTQYF
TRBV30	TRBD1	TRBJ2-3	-	TGTGCCTGGAGTGTTGGGACAGGGTCGCAGTATTTT	CAWSVGTGSQYF
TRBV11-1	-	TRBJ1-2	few	TGTGCCAGCAGCTGGGCCGGCTATGGCTACACCTTC	CASSWAGYGYTF
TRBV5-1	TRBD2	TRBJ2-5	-	TGCGCCAGCAGCGGGACGGGACTAGCCTGGGGGGAGACCCAGTACTTC	CASSGTGLAWGETQYF
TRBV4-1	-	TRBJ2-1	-	TGCGCCAGCGCGCAGAATCTTTATGAGCAGTTCTTC	CASAQNLYEQFF
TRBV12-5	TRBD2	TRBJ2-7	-	TGTGCTAGTGGTTTGGCCACTAGCGGGGGGTCCTACGAGCAGTACTTC	CASGLATSGGSYEQYF
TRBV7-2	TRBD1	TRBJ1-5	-	TGTGCCAGCAGCTTCTCAGGGGGTGGACAGCCCCAGCATTTT	CASSFSGGGQPQHF
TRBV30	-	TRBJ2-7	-	TGTGCCTGGAGTGTACTAGCCCACTACGAGCAGTACTTC	CAWSVLAHYEQYF
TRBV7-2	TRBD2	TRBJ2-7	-	TGTGCCAGCAGGCCGGGACTAGCCCTTGGGGAGCAGTACTTC	CASRPGLALGEQYF
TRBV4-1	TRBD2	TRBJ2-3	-	TGCGCCAGCAGCCAAGATCAAGCGGGAGGAGGCACAGATACGCAGTATTTT	CASSQDQAGGGTDTQYF
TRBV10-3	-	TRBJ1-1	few	TGTGCCATCAGAGACTACATGGGTGAAGCTTTCTTT	CAIRDYMGEAFF
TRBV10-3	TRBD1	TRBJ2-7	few	TGTGCCACCTCAGGGGGAGCCTACGAGCAGTACTTC	CATSGGAYEQYF
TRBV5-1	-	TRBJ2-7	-	TGCGCCAGCAGCTTGGGCTACTCCTACGAGCAGTACTTC	CASSLGYSYEQYF
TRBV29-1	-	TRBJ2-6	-	TGCAGCGTTGAAACAGGGTCTGGGGCCAACGTCCTGACTTTC	CSVETGSGANVLTF
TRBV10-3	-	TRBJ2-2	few	TGTGCCATCTTAGCGATGAACACCGGGGAGCTGTTTTTT	CAILAMNTGELFF
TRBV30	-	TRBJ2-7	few	TGTGCCTGTAACACCGGGGGTCACGAGCAGTACTTC	CACNTGGHEQYF
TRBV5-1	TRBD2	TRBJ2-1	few	TGCGCCAGCAGCTTGAACGCGGGAGTCAGCGATGAGCAGTTCTTC	CASSLNAGVSDEQFF
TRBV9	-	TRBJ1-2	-	TGTGCCAGCAGCGTTGCAGGGGAGATCCTAAACTATGGCTACACCTTC	CASSVAGEILNYGYTF
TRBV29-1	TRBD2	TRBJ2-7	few	TGCAGCGTCGGACGACTAGCGGGATATGTAGACGAGCAGTACTTC	CSVGRLAGYVDEQYF
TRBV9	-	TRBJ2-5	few	TGTGCCAGCAGCGTAGCCGTGGAGGAGACCCAGTACTTC	CASSVAVEETQYF
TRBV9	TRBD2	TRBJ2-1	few	TGTGCCAGCAGCGTTCCCCCCGGAGGACTAGCGGGAGTTTCCAATGAGCAGTTCTTC	CASSVPPGGLAGVSNEQFF
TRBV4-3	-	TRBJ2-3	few	TGCGCCAGCAGCCAAGATTCCGGAAGCACAGATACGCAGTATTTT	CASSQDSGSTDTQYF
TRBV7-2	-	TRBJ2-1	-	TGTGCCAGCAGCTCACAGGTTCGGGATGAGCAGTTCTTC	CASSSQVRDEQFF
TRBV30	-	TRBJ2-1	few	TGTGCCTGGACCCGAACTAGGTACAATGAGCAGTTCTTC	CAWTRTRYNEQFF
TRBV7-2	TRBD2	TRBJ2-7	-	TGTGCCAGCAGCCCCCTGGGACTAGCGGATATGCCCTACGAGCAGTACTTC	CASSPLGLADMPYEQYF
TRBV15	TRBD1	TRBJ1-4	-	TGTGCCACCAGCAGTTTCGAGGACAGGGTCGAAGGAAAACTGTTTTTT	CATSSFEDRVEGKLFF
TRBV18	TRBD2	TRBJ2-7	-	TGTGCCAGCTCAGGGGGGGCCTACGAGCAGTACTTC	CASSGGAYEQYF
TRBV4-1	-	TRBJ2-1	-	TGCGCCAGCAGCCAAGCTTCTAGCGCCTCCTACAATGAGCAGTTCTTC	CASSQASSASYNEQFF
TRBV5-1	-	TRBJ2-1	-	TGCGCCAGCAGGATCCGGGACCTCAATGAGCAGTTCTTC	CASRIRDLNEQFF
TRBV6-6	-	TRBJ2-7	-	TGTGCCAGCAGTACTACAGGGGAGGGCGAGCAGTACTTC	CASSTTGEGEQYF
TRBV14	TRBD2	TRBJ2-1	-	TGTGCCAGCAGCCAAGATGGCGGACTAGCGGGAGGAGAGCAGTTCTTC	CASSQDGGLAGGEQFF
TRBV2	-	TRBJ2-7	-	TGTGCCAGCAGTCGGGACCGCTCCTACGAGCAGTACTTC	CASSRDRSYEQYF
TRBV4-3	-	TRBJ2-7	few	TGCGCCAGCAGCCAAGATCTAGAAAGGGGGTCCTACGAGCAGTACTTC	CASSQDLERGSYEQYF